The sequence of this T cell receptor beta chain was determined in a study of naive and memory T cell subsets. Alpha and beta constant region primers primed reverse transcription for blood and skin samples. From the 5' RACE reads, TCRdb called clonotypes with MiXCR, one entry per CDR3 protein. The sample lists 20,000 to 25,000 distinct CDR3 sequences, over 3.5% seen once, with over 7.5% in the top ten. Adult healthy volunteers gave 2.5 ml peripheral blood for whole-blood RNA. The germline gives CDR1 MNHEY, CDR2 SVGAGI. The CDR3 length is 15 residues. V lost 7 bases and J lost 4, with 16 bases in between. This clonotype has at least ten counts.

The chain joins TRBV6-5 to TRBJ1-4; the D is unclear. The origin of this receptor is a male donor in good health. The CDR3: CASKSRGGRNEKLFF. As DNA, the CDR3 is TGTGCCAGCAAATCCCGCGGAGGGCGTAATGAAAAACTGTTTTTT.